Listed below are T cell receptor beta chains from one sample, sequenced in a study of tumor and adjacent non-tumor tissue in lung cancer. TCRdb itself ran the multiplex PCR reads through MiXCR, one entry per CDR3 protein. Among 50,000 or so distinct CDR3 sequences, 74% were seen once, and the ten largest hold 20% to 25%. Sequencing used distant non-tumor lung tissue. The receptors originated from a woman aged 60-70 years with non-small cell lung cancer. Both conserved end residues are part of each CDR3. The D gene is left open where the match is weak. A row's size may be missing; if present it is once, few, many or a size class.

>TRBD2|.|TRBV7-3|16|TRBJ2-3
TGTGCCAGCAGCTCTTCGGGACTAGCTAGCACAAATACGCAGTATTTT
CASSSSGLASTNTQYF
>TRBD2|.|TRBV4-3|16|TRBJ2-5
TGCGTCAGCATCCAAGATCGCGGACTAGCGGGAGAGACCCAGTACTTC
CVSIQDRGLAGETQYF
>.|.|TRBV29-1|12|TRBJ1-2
TGCAGAATTGATCCCGATCAGGATGGCTACACCTTC
CRIDPDQDGYTF
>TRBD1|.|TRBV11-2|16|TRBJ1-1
TGTGCCAGCAGCATCGTGACAGGGGGCCTGAACGCTGAAGCTTTCTTT
CASSIVTGGLNAEAFF
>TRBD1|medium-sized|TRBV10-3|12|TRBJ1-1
TGTGCCATCAGCCAGGGGGCCCGTGAAGCTTTCTTT
CAISQGAREAFF
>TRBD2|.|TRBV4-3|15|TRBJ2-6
TGCGCCAGCAGCCATGATGGAGCGGGGGCAAACGTCCTGACTTTC
CASSHDGAGANVLTF
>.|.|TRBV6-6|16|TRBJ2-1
TGTGCCAGCAGTTACGATGGCGTGAGGGCCCAGAATGAGCAGTTCTTC
CASSYDGVRAQNEQFF
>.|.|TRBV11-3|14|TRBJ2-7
TGCGCCAGCAGCTTAGATACGGGAACCTACAAGCTGTACTTC
CASSLDTGTYKLYF
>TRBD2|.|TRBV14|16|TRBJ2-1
TGTGCCAGCAGCCAAGCAAGCGGGAAACAAGACAATGAGCAGTTCTTC
CASSQASGKQDNEQFF
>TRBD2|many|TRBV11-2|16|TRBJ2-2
TGTGCCAGCAGCTTACAACTAGCGTCTACTACCGGGGAGCTGTTTTTT
CASSLQLASTTGELFF
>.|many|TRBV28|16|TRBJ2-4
TGTGCCAGCAGTGCCCAGGAGGCTATAGCCAAAAACATTCAGTACTTC
CASSAQEAIAKNIQYF
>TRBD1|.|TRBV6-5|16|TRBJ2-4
TGTGCCAGCAGACCGTGCCAGGACAGGGATCGGAACATTCAGTACTTC
CASRPCQDRDRNIQYF
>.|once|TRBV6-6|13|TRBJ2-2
TGTGCCAGCAGTGATAGGGGGGCCGGGGGGCTGTTTTTT
CASSDRGAGGLFF
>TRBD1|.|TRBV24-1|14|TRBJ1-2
TGTGCCACCACTGAGGGACAGGGGTCAGTTGGCTACACATTC
CATTEGQGSVGYTF
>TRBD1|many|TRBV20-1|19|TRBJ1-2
TGCAGTGCTAGAGATCGGGCGGGACAGAGGAAAGGAGAAGGCTATGGCTACACCTTC
CSARDRAGQRKGEGYGYTF
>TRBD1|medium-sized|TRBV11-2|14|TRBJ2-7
TGTGCCAGCAGCCGGGACAGGGCAGGGGGAGAGCAGTACTTC
CASSRDRAGGEQYF
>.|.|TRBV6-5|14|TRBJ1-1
TGTGCCAGCAGTTTGGGGGTAGGAACAAGAAAAGCTTTCTTT
CASSLGVGTRKAFF
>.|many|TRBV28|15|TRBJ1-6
TGTGCCAGCAGTTTACTAGGGTCCTCGAATTCACCCCTCCACTTT
CASSLLGSSNSPLHF
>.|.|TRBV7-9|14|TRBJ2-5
TGTGCCAGTAGCTTAAACGCATGGGAGGAGACCCAGTACTTC
CASSLNAWEETQYF
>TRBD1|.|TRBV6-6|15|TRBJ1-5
TGTGCCAGCAGTGGTCCGGGACAGGCGAGTCAGCCCCAGCACTTT
CASSGPGQASQPQHF
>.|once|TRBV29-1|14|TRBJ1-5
.
CSVVGRGSNQPHHF
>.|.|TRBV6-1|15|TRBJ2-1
TGTGCCAGCTATTTAGTCGGAGGGAGTTGCAATGAGCAGTTCTTC
CASYLVGGSCNEQFF
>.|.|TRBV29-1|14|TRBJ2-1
TGCGGCCTTCGTCTGGAGACAGGCGGCGCTGAGCAGTTCTTC
CGLRLETGGAEQFF
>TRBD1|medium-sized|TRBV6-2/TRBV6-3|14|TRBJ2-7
TGTGCCAGCAGTTCCCCAGGGGGCGGCTACGAGCAGTACTTC
CASSSPGGGYEQYF
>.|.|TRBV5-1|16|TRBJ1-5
TGCGCCAGCAGATTGGATCCAGGAAGGGGCAATCAGCCCCAACATTTT
CASRLDPGRGNQPQHF
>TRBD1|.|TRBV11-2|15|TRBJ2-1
TGTGCCAGCAACTCCCGGGACAGCTACTACAATGAGCAGTTCTTC
CASNSRDSYYNEQFF
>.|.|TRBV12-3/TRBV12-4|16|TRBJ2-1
TGTGCCAACAGTTTAAGGGTAGTGGGAGCCTACAATGAGCAGTTCTTC
CANSLRVVGAYNEQFF
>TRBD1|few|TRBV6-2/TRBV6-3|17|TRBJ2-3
TGTGCCAGCAGTCTAACCCGGACAGGAGCGAGGGATCAGCCCCAGTATTTT
CASSLTRTGARDQPQYF
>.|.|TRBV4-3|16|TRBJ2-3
TGCGCCAGCACCCAAGGGGCAGGGAGCGTCACAGATACACAGTATTTT
CASTQGAGSVTDTQYF
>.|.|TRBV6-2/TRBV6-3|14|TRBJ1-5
TGTGCCAGCAGGGGTGGGGGAAAGGTGCAGCCCCAACATTTT
CASRGGGKVQPQHF
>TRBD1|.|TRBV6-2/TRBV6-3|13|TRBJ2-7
TGTGCCGGCAGTGTGGACAGGGGTGACGAGCAGTACTTC
CAGSVDRGDEQYF
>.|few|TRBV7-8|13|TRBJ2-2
TGTGTCAGCAGCTCGCCCTCCGTCGGGGAGCTGTTTTTT
CVSSSPSVGELFF
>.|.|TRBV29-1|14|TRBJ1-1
TGCAGCGTTGAAGGTAAAGCAGGGAACACTGGAGCTTTCTTT
CSVEGKAGNTGAFF
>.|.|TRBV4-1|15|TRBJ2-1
TGCGCCAGCAGCCAAGTTTCAGGAGTCTACAGTGAGCAGTTCTTC
CASSQVSGVYSEQFF
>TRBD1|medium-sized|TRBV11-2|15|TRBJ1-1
TGTGCCAGCAGCTATGGGACAGGGGGATACACTGAAGCTTTCTTT
CASSYGTGGYTEAFF
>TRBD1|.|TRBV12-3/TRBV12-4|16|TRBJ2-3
TGTGCCAGCAGTTCAACCGGGACAGGGGCGACAGATACACACTTTTTT
CASSSTGTGATDTHFF
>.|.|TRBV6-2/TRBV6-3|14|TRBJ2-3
TGTGCCAGCAGTTACATCTCTAGTACAGATACACAGTATTTT
CASSYISSTDTQYF
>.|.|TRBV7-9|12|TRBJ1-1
TGTGCCAGCAGCTCGGACGTACCGGAAGCTTTCTTT
CASSSDVPEAFF
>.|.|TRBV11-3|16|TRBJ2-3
TGTGCCAGCAGACCGGGGACAAGCGGAAACACAGATATGCAGTATTTT
CASRPGTSGNTDMQYF
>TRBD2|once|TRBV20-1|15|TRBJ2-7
TGCAGTGCTAGCTCAAGCGGGAGGGCCTCCTACGACCAGTACTTC
CSASSSGRASYDQYF
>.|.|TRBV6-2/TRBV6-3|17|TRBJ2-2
TGTGCCAGTAGTTACACCCAAAAGAGGGCCAACACCGGGGAGCTGGTTTTT
CASSYTQKRANTGELVF
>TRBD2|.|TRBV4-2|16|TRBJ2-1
TGTGCCAGCAGCCCCTCACAGCGGGAGCTTGTCAATGAGCACTTCTTC
CASSPSQRELVNEHFF
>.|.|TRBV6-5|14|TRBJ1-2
TGTGCCAGCAGTTGCTGGACAGAGGGCCGAGGCTACACCTTC
CASSCWTEGRGYTF
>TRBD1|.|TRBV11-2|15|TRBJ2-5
TGTGCCAGCAGCTCTACAGGGACAGGGGGTGGGGCCCAGTACTTC
CASSSTGTGGGAQYF
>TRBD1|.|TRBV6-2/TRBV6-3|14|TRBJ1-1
TGTGCCAGCAGGTGTTCGGGACAGGGCACTGAAGCTTTCTTT
CASRCSGQGTEAFF
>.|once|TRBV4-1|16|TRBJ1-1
TGCGCCAGCAGCCACCCCTTGGGAAGGGCCGTACCTGAAGCTTTCTTT
CASSHPLGRAVPEAFF
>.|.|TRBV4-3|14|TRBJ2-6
TGTGCCAGCAGTATGTTATACGGTACCAACGTCCTGACTTTC
CASSMLYGTNVLTF
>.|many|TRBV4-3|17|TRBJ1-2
TGCGCCAGCAGCCAAGATACGGTTCTCGGGACGGTGAATGGCTACACCTTC
CASSQDTVLGTVNGYTF
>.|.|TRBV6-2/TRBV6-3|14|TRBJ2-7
TGTACCAGCAGTACCGGGACCGCCCGGATGAAGCAGTACTTC
CTSSTGTARMKQYF
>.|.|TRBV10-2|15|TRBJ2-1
TGCGCCAGCAGCTCTAGCGAGGGGGCATCAGGTGAGCAGTTCTTC
CASSSSEGASGEQFF
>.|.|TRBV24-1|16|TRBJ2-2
TGTGCCACCAGTAGCCAAATACTCTTCGGGACCGGGGAGCTGTTTTTT
CATSSQILFGTGELFF
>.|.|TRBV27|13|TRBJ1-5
TGTGTCAGCGGGACACCAAGCAATCAGCCCCAGCATTTT
CVSGTPSNQPQHF
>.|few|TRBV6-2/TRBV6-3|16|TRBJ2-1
TGTACCAGCAGCGGCGAGACATGGGGTATGGACAAAGAGCAGTTCTTC
CTSSGETWGMDKEQFF
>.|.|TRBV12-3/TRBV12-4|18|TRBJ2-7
TGTGCCAACAGGATAGTCGGTTTATACGGGCGCGACTCCTACGAGCAGTACTTC
CANRIVGLYGRDSYEQYF
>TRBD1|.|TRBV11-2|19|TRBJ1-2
TGTGCCAGCAGCACAGACTGGACCGGGACAGATGAGACGTCCTATGGCTACACATTC
CASSTDWTGTDETSYGYTF
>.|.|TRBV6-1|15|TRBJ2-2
TGTGCCAGCTCTAAGGACTGGCCGAACACCGGGGAGCTGTTTTTT
CASSKDWPNTGELFF
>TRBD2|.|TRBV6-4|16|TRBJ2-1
TGTGCCAACAACGGTGGGACTAGCGGGGGCAACAATGAGCAGTTCTTC
CANNGGTSGGNNEQFF
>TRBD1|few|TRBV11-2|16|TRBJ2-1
TGTGCCAGCAGCGCCCACAGGGGGCTAGAGCACAATGAGCAGTTCTTC
CASSAHRGLEHNEQFF